A single sample gave rise to the 13 T cell receptor beta chains below, sequenced in a study of Graves' ophthalmopathy and Graves' hyperthyroidism. Scientists amplified the TCR beta CDR3 regions from RNA transcripts. The library came from an HTBI-primed first-round RT-PCR and a second-round multiplex PCR. TCRdb ran MiXCR on the multiplex PCR reads and lists one entry per CDR3 protein. This sample has about 170,000 distinct CDR3 sequences, with about 40% found just once. What was sequenced was peripheral blood. The receptors were gathered from a woman aged 40 to 49 with Graves' ophthalmopathy.

The gene calls are TRBV12-3 or TRBV12-4 and TRBJ2-5, with 8 bases identical to TRBD1. The V segment lost 6 bases and the J segment 5 bases; nucleotides outside the gene matches: 8. This CDR3 is built from 14 residues. CDR3 sequence (DNA): TGTGCCAGCAGCCCGGCAGGGGGCTGGGAGACCCAGTACTTC. This gives the protein CASSPAGGWETQYF.

The rearrangement links TRBV5-1 to TRBJ2-2; D assignment may be TRBD1 or TRBD2 (5 bases each). The V gene lost 7 bases and the J gene lost 6 bases, with 16 bases spanning the gap. The CDR3 is 14 residues long. Per germline, CDR1 SGHRS and CDR2 YFSETQ. CDR3 in amino acids: CASRRDPQSGELFF. In nucleotides, the CDR3 is TGCGCCAGCCGCCGGGACCCCCAGTCCGGGGAGCTGTTTTTT.

This clonotype showed up many times. The chain combines TRBV25-1 with TRBJ2-4; possible D gene TRBD1, 6 bases. V was pared by 4 bases and J by 7 bases, with 17 bases between. This CDR3 region has 15 residues. Germline loops: CDR1 MGHDK, CDR2 SYGVNS. For the CDR3, the DNA is TGTGCCAGCAGTGTTACCGGGACAACTCTCAACATTCAGTACTTC. Its translation is CASSVTGTTLNIQYF.

This clonotype occurred many times. V usage is TRBV6-1 and J usage is TRBJ2-5; D might be TRBD1 (6 bases). The CDR3 covers 15 residues. Germline V gives CDR1 MNHNS, CDR2 SASEGT. V was shortened by 4 bases and J by 5 bases, with 17 bases between the two germline ends. CDR3 protein: CASSGWTDLWETQYF. The DNA of the CDR3 is TGTGCCAGCAGTGGATGGACAGACCTTTGGGAGACCCAGTACTTC.

The rearrangement uses TRBV20-1 and TRBJ2-7; D perhaps matches TRBD1 (6 bases). CDR3 size: 13 residues. Trimming took 0 bases from V and 3 from J, leaving 9 bases between them. Germline V gives CDR1 DFQATT, CDR2 SNEGSKA (reference sequence). The CDR3 DNA follows: TGCAGTGCTAGAGAGCTGACAGGCTACGAGCAGTACTTC. Its translation is CSARELTGYEQYF.

This clonotype came up many times. A much larger clone sits a single nucleotide away, making a read error possible. The chain carries TRBV10-3 and TRBJ1-1; D unresolved. The CDR3 is 13 amino acids. From germline, CDR1 is ENHRY and CDR2 SYGVKD. V was pared by 6 bases and J by 1 base, with 9 bases between. The CDR3 region has the DNA TGTGCCATCAGCCTCTCGCCGAACACTGAAGCTTTCTTT. It encodes CAISLSPNTEAFF.

This clonotype was detected only a few times. The chain couples TRBV6-5 to TRBJ2-7; D is possibly TRBD2 (5 bases). Germline CDR1 MNHEY, CDR2 SVGAGI. CDR3 size: 16 residues. The V and J ends lost 0 bases and 0 bases respectively, with 12 bases between them. The CDR3 spells CASSYSIAPSSYEQYF. The DNA for the CDR3 is TGTGCCAGCAGTTACTCGATAGCGCCCAGCTCCTACGAGCAGTACTTC.

The V call is TRBV7-2, the J call TRBJ2-7; 8 bases fit TRBD1. The CDR3 is made up of 15 amino acids. In germline, CDR1 is SGHTA, CDR2 FQGNSA. With V trimmed by 5 bases and J by 6 bases, 12 bases remained unmatched. The CDR3 nucleotides are TGTGCCAGCAGCGCAGACAGGACAGGGTATCGCGAGCAGTACTTC. As protein: CASSADRTGYREQYF.

The chain combines TRBV28 with TRBJ1-3, with TRBD1 matching 8 bases. This CDR3 is 15 amino acids long. With V trimmed by 6 bases and J by 4 bases, 8 bases remained unmatched. Germline V CDR1 and CDR2: MDHEN, SYDVKM. CDR3 residues: CASSQQGARGNTIYF. In DNA, the CDR3 is TGTGCCAGCAGCCAGCAGGGGGCGAGAGGAAACACCATATATTTT. The full variable domain, rest sourced from reference TRBV28 and TRBJ1-3, is DVKVTQSSRYLVKRTGEKVFLECVQDMDHENMFWYRQDPGLGLRLIYFSYDVKMKEKGDIPEGYSVSREKKERFSLILESASTNQTSMYLCASSQQGARGNTIYFGEGSWLTVV.

This clonotype appeared many times. The V gene is TRBV6-5, the J gene TRBJ2-5; D is possibly TRBD2 (5 bases). Germline V gene lookup returns CDR1 MNHEY and CDR2 SVGAGI. The V end was cut by 0 bases, the J end by 5 bases, with 7 bases between. The CDR3 length is 13 residues. The CDR3 region is CASSYSRGETQYF. The CDR3 DNA follows: TGTGCCAGCAGTTACTCTAGAGGGGAGACCCAGTACTTC.

This clonotype was counted ten times or more. The rearrangement links TRBV24-1 to TRBJ2-7; D gene uncertain. V shed 3 bases and J shed 4 bases, with 6 bases lying between them. This CDR3 is 12 amino acids long. Looked up from germline, CDR1 is KGHDR and CDR2 is SFDVKD. The DNA of the CDR3 is TGTGCCACCAGTGATGCAAAATACGAGCAGTACTTC. It translates to CATSDAKYEQYF.

This clonotype was detected ten times or more. The V and J genes are TRBV11-2 and TRBJ1-6; D perhaps matches TRBD1 (5 bases). The CDR3 has 12 amino acids. V was clipped by 10 bases and J by 7 bases, with 11 bases between them. Germline CDR1 reads SGHAT; CDR2 reads FQNNGV. CDR3 sequence: CATREQNSPLHF. The CDR3 region has the DNA TGTGCCACCAGGGAACAGAATTCACCCCTCCACTTT.

This clonotype showed up many times. The chain recombines TRBV9 with TRBJ1-2; 7 bases fit TRBD1. The CDR3 spans 14 residues. CDR1 is SGDLS and CDR2 is YYNGEE in the germline V gene. The J segment lost 3 bases and the V segment lost 3 bases, leaving 5 bases of the junction unmatched. The chain's CDR3 is CASSADRAYYGYTF. The CDR3 nucleotides are TGTGCCAGCAGCGCTGACAGGGCTTACTATGGCTACACCTTC.